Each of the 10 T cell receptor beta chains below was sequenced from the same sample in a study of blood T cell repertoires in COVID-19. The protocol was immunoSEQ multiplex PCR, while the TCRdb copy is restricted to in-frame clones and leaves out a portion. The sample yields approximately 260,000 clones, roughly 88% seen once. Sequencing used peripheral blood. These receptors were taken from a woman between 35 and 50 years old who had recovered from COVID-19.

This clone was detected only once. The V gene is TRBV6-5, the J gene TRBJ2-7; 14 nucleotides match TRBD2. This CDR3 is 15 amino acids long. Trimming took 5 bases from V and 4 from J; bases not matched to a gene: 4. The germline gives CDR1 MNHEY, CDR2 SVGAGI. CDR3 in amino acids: CASSNWTSGRYEQYF. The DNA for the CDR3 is TGTGCCAGCAGTAATTGGACTAGCGGGAGGTACGAGCAGTACTTC.

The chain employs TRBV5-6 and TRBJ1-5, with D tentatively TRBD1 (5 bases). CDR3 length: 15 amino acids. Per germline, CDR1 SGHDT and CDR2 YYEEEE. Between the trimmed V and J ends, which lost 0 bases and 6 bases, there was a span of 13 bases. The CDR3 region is CASSLGAGISQPQHF. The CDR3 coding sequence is TGTGCCAGCAGCTTGGGAGCAGGGATCAGTCAGCCCCAGCATTTT. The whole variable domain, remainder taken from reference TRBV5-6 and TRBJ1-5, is DAGVTQSPTHLIKTRGQQVTLRCSPKSGHDTVSWYQQALGQGPQFIFQYYEEEERQRGNFPDRFSGHQFPNYSSELNVNALLLGDSALYLCASSLGAGISQPQHFGDGTRLSIL.

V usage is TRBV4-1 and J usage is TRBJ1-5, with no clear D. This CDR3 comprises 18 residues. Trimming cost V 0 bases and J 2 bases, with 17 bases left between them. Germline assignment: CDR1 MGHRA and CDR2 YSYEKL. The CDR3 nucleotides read TGCGCCAGCAGCCAAGAGCGGGCGGGCAGCTCAGGCAATCAGCCCCAGCATTTT. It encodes CASSQERAGSSGNQPQHF.

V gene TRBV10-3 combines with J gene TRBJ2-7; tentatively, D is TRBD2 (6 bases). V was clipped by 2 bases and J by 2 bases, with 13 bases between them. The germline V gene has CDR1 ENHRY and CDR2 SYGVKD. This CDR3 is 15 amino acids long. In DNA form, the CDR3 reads TGTGCCATCAGTGAGGGAGGGCGGGGAACCTACGAGCAGTACTTC. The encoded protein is CAISEGGRGTYEQYF.

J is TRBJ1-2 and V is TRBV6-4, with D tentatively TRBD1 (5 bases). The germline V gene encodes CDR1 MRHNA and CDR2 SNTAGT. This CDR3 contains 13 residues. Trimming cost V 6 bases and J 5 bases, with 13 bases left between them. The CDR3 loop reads CASSESGGYGYTF. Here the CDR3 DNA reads TGTGCCAGCAGCGAGTCGGGGGGATATGGCTACACCTTC.

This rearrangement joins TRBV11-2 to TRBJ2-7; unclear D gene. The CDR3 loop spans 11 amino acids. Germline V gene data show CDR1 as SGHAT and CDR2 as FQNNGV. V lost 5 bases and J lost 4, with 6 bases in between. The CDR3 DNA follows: TGTGCCAGCAGCCAACTTTACGAGCAGTACTTC. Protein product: CASSQLYEQYF.

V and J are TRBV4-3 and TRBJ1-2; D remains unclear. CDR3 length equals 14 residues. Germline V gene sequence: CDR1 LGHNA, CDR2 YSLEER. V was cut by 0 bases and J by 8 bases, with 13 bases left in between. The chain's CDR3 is CASSQDRGSGGYTF. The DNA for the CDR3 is TGCGCCAGCAGCCAAGATAGAGGGTCTGGAGGCTACACCTTC.

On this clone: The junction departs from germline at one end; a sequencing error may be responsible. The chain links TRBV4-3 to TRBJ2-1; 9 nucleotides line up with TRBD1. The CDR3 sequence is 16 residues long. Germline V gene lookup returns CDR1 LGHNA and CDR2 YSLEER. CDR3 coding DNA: TGCGCCAGCAGCAAAGACCTGGGACAGGGTAGCAATGAGCAGTTCTTC. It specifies CASSKDLGQGSNEQFF.

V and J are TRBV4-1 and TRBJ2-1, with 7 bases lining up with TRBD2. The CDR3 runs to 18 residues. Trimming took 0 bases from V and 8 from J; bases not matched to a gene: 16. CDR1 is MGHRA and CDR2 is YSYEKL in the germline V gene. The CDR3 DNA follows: TGCGCCAGCAGCCAAGACGTACTATGGGGGGAGGGCCGCGATGAGCAGTTCTTC. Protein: CASSQDVLWGEGRDEQFF.

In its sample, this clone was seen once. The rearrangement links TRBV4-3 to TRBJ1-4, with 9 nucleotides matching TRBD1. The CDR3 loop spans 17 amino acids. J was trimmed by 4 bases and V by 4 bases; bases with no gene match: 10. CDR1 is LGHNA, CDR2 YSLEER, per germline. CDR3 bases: TGCGCCAGCAGCCGCCTCTCACCGGGACAGGGTAATGAAAAACTGTTTTTT. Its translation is CASSRLSPGQGNEKLFF.